Here is one T cell receptor (beta chain) with its context. Its antigen remains unidentified. A much larger clone differs by one base, so this may be a read error. Three rounds of nested PCR, following a modified ARM-PCR protocol, produced the TCRbeta library. TCRdb re-analysed the multiplex PCR reads in MiXCR, keeping a single row per CDR3 protein. This table holds about 79,000 distinct CDR3 sequences, just under 75% found once. These data are taken from a study of tumor and adjacent non-tumor tissue in lung cancer. Findings of the study overall: In normal lung, the top 100 clones were significantly more dominant than in tumor.

The template was RNA from unsorted bulk tissue. Newly diagnosed lung cancer patients had thoracic surgery in China, August–late 2014, without prior chemotherapy. The CDR3 consists of 13 residues. Germline CDR1 and CDR2: MDHEN and SYDVKM. This rearrangement joins TRBV28 to TRBJ2-3, with D possibly TRBD1 on 6 matching bases. Sequenced input: lung tumor tissue. The receptor's source is a woman aged 40 to 49 with non-small cell lung cancer. This CDR3 reads CAGSLTGPDTQYF. The CDR3 DNA reads as TGTGCCGGCAGTTTAACAGGGCCAGATACGCAGTATTTT.